These 10 T cell receptor beta chains came from one sample sequenced in a study of blood T cell repertoires in COVID-19. This table comes from immunoSEQ multiplex PCR, and its TCRdb copy is limited to in-frame clones, with some not included. The data hold approximately 200,000 clones, with approximately 86% observed a single time. Sequences were obtained from PBMCs or T cells enriched from blood (not recorded which). These TCRs come from a woman in her twenties or thirties who had been exposed to COVID-19.

The rearrangement uses TRBV14 and TRBJ2-3, with D perhaps matching TRBD2 (6 bases). From germline, CDR1 is SGHDN and CDR2 FVKESK. The CDR3 is 14 residues long. V lost 1 base and J 2 bases, leaving 7 bases between the germline ends. In DNA form, the CDR3 reads TGTGCCAGCAGCCAAGGCGGGATCACAGATACGCAGTATTTT. Protein product: CASSQGGITDTQYF.

This clone appeared a single time. The V and J genes are TRBV30 and TRBJ1-2, with D uncertain. The V end was cut by 2 bases, the J end by 6 bases, with 13 bases between. Looked up from germline, CDR1 is GTSNPN and CDR2 is SVGIG (reference sequence). This CDR3 is built from 13 residues. The CDR3 here is CAWSPGKVHGYTF. The CDR3 region has the DNA TGTGCCTGGAGTCCCGGGAAAGTACATGGCTACACCTTC.

In this sample, this clone turned up once. The J gene is TRBJ2-1, the V gene TRBV7-9; 8 nucleotides match TRBD2. The CDR3 contains 13 residues. Losses at the gene ends were 2 bases for V and 6 bases for J; bases not matched to a gene: 0. Germline V gene lookup returns CDR1 SEHNR and CDR2 FQNEAQ (reference sequence). The CDR3 DNA follows: TGTGCCAGCAGCTTAAGCGGGGGCAATGAGCAGTTCTTC. Its translation is CASSLSGGNEQFF.

On this clone: At the DNA level, this CDR3 is encoded by other sequences in the same sample as well. This rearrangement joins TRBV28 to TRBJ1-5; the D is unclear. The CDR3 covers 12 residues. V was pared by 2 bases and J by 6 bases, with 5 bases between. Germline V gene data show CDR1 as MDHEN and CDR2 as SYDVKM. The CDR3 reads CASSLEGQPQHF. Written as DNA, the CDR3 is TGTGCCAGCAGTTTAGAGGGTCAGCCCCAGCATTTT.

The gene calls are TRBV5-1 and TRBJ1-1; D gene ambiguous. The germline V and J ends were trimmed by 4 bases and 4 bases, with 11 bases remaining between them. Germline assignment: CDR1 SGHRS and CDR2 YFSETQ. This CDR3 contains 13 residues. DNA for the CDR3: TGCGCCAGCAGCGCTGTGAGGAGCACTGAAGCTTTCTTT. This sequence encodes CASSAVRSTEAFF.

The rearrangement joins TRBV6-5 to TRBJ2-5; D is perhaps TRBD2 (5 bases). Germline CDR1 reads MNHEY; CDR2 reads SVGAGI. This CDR3 has 15 residues. V was trimmed by 6 bases and J by 2 bases, leaving 16 bases between them. The CDR3 DNA is TGTGCCAGCAGCCCCGGGGTAGGACCTCAAGAGACCCAGTACTTC. It is translated as CASSPGVGPQETQYF.

The chain has TRBV5-5 and TRBJ1-4, with 8 bases matching TRBD1. The J segment lost 6 bases and the V segment lost 6 bases, leaving 4 bases of the junction unmatched. The length of the CDR3 is 13 residues. Germline CDR1 and CDR2: SGHKS and YYEKEE (reference sequence). As DNA, the CDR3 is TGTGCCAGCACCAAGACAGGGGATGAAAAACTGTTTTTT. Amino acid sequence: CASTKTGDEKLFF.

The chain combines TRBV15 with TRBJ2-1; tentative D call: TRBD1 (5 bases). Germline CDR1 is LNHNV and CDR2 is YYDKDF (reference sequence). Trimming removed 1 base at V and 8 bases at J, with 12 bases between. The CDR3 covers 14 residues. The CDR3 coding sequence is TGTGCCACCAGCAGAGGGCAGGGTGTTGATGAGCAGTTCTTC. Its protein product is CATSRGQGVDEQFF. The full variable domain, with the rest looked up from reference TRBV15 and TRBJ2-1, is DAMVIQNPRYQVTQFGKPVTLSCSQTLNHNVMYWYQQKSSQAPKLLFHYYDKDFNNEADTPDNFQSRRPNTSFCFLDIRSPGLGDTAMYLCATSRGQGVDEQFFGPGTRLTVL.

In its sample, this clone was seen once. The genes are TRBV10-1 and TRBJ2-7; TRBD1 matches at 7 bases. The V and J ends lost 9 bases and 5 bases, in that order; junction bases with no gene match: 10. Germline V gene data show CDR1 as WNHNN and CDR2 as SYGVQD (reference sequence). The CDR3 consists of 13 residues. For the CDR3, the DNA is TGCGCCAGTCAAGAGACAGGGAGAAACGAGCAGTACTTC. It yields the protein CASQETGRNEQYF.

The chain combines TRBV11-3 with TRBJ1-4; 8 positions match TRBD1. Germline lookup yields CDR1 SGHNT and CDR2 YENEEA. J was trimmed by 11 bases and V by 4 bases; bases with no gene match: 6. The CDR3 is made up of 13 amino acids. The CDR3 DNA sequence: TGTGCCAGCAGCTCCGGACAGGGAGGGAAACTGTTTTTT. Encoded protein: CASSSGQGGKLFF.